These 20 T cell receptor beta chains originate from one sample sequenced in a study of shared clonotypes between healthy human individuals (dated by TCRdb to the early 2020s). The library was obtained by the immunoSEQ multiplex PCR assay. In its TCRdb copy, this immuneACCESS table keeps in-frame sequences only and misses some clones. Where compared with another copy, unresolved V genes explain less than half of these, and the others have no known cause. This sample comprises over 2 million clones, approximately 95% of them detected only once. The ten largest clonotypes hold 0.1% to 0.15% of the sample. The sample consisted of naive CD4+ T cells sorted from blood. Taken with the paper, the label for cell subset or site translates to: CD45RA+ positively selected. All receptors come from a man aged 18 to 35 in good health.

The genes are TRBV5-4 and TRBJ2-7; the D gene is possibly TRBD1 (6 bases). V lost 3 bases and J lost 3, with 13 bases in between. The CDR3 runs 14 residues. Germline-derived CDR1 and CDR2 are SGHNT and YYREEE (reference sequence). The CDR3, as DNA: TGTGCCAGCAGCTCGCCGGGACATAACTACGAGCAGTACTTC. Protein product: CASSSPGHNYEQYF. The full variable domain, its missing parts supplied by reference TRBV5-4 and TRBJ2-7, is ETGVTQSPTHLIKTRGQQVTLRCSSQSGHNTVSWYQQALGQGPQFIFQYYREEENGRGNFPPRFSGLQFPNYSSELNVNALELDDSALYLCASSSPGHNYEQYFGPGTRLTVT.

This clone occurred once. The rearrangement uses TRBV5-1 and TRBJ2-6; TRBD1 matches 7 bases. CDR1 is SGHRS and CDR2 is YFSETQ in the germline V gene. The CDR3 totals 18 residues. V trimming: 2 bases; J trimming: 0 bases; junction bases outside the gene matches: 8. CDR3 sequence (DNA): TGCGCCAGCAGCTTAGACGGGACAGCTATCTCTGGGGCCAACGTCCTGACTTTC. It translates to CASSLDGTAISGANVLTF.

The chain couples TRBV28 to TRBJ2-1; D gene uncertain. The CDR3 runs 14 residues. In germline, CDR1 is MDHEN, CDR2 SYDVKM. The V gene lost 4 bases and the J gene lost 0 bases, with 7 bases spanning the gap. For the CDR3, the DNA is TGTGCCAGCAGTTCCCACGACTCCTACAATGAGCAGTTCTTC. Translating gives CASSSHDSYNEQFF.

A remark on this clone: This sample also contains other DNA sequences that code for the same CDR3. The chain combines TRBV11-2 with TRBJ1-1; D is unresolved. This CDR3 has 13 amino acids. V lost 3 bases and J 1 base, leaving 6 bases between the germline ends. Germline CDR1 SGHAT, CDR2 FQNNGV. The CDR3 nucleotides read TGTGCCAGCAGCTTGGAGGAGAACACTGAAGCTTTCTTT. Translation gives CASSLEENTEAFF. Based on the CDR3 plus reference TRBV11-2 and TRBJ1-1, the full variable domain is EAGVAQSPRYKIIEKRQSVAFWCNPISGHATLYWYQQILGQGPKLLIQFQNNGVVDDSQLPKDRFSAERLKGVDSTLKIQPAKLEDSAVYLCASSLEENTEAFFGQGTRLTVV.

As regards this clone: The sample holds other DNA sequences that translate to the same CDR3. The V gene is TRBV5-1, the J gene TRBJ2-1, with TRBD1 identical over 8 bases. Unmatched junction bases numbered 2, after V lost 0 bases and J lost 3 bases. CDR3 length equals 15 residues. Germline lookup yields CDR1 SGHRS and CDR2 YFSETQ. CDR3 sequence (DNA): TGCGCCAGCAGCTTGGGTGGGACAGGCTACAATGAGCAGTTCTTC. It translates to CASSLGGTGYNEQFF.

About this clone: Additional DNA sequences in this sample encode the identical CDR3. The chain recombines TRBV28 with TRBJ2-7; 7 bases line up with TRBD1. Germline V gene lookup returns CDR1 MDHEN and CDR2 SYDVKM. The CDR3 is 14 amino acids. The ends lost 5 bases at V and 0 bases at J; junction bases unmatched: 4. This CDR3 is CASSPGQSSYEQYF. For the CDR3, the DNA is TGTGCCAGCAGTCCGGGACAGAGCTCCTACGAGCAGTACTTC.

The V call is TRBV5-6, the J call TRBJ1-6; D ambiguous. Germline V lookup: CDR1 SGHDT, CDR2 YYEEEE. The ends were cut back, 0 bases at V and 10 bases at J, with 5 bases in the middle. This CDR3 has 12 amino acids. CDR3 amino acids: CASSLVQSPLHF. For the CDR3, the DNA is TGTGCCAGCAGCTTGGTACAGTCACCCCTCCACTTT.

The chain is built from TRBV5-1 and TRBJ1-1; TRBD1 matches 7 bases. CDR3 length: 12 amino acids. The V gene's germline CDR1 is SGHRS and CDR2 YFSETQ. V lost 1 base and J lost 10; bases outside the gene matches: 4. CDR3 DNA: TGCGCCAGCAGCTTGCCGAGGGGGCCAGCTTTCTTT. This encodes CASSLPRGPAFF. The full variable domain, completed using reference TRBV5-1 and TRBJ1-1, is KAGVTQTPRYLIKTRGQQVTLSCSPISGHRSVSWYQQTPGQGLQFLFEYFSETQRNKGNFPGRFSGRQFSNSRSEMNVSTLELGDSALYLCASSLPRGPAFFGQGTRLTVV.

In its sample, this clone was seen once. The chain uses TRBV6-5 and TRBJ2-3; perhaps TRBD1 as D (6 bases). This CDR3 is 13 amino acids long. Germline CDR1 MNHEY, CDR2 SVGAGI. V lost 8 bases and J 2 bases, leaving 11 bases between the germline ends. This CDR3 reads CASSWTDTDTQYF. The DNA for the CDR3 is TGTGCCAGCTCATGGACAGACACAGATACGCAGTATTTT.

The chain employs TRBV15 and TRBJ2-7, with D perhaps matching TRBD2 (6 bases). The CDR3 runs to 12 residues. The V end lost 2 bases, the J end lost 6 bases, and 8 bases lay between the germline ends. Germline CDR1 and CDR2: LNHNV and YYDKDF (reference sequence). CDR3 bases: TGTGCCACCAGCAGACAGGGAGGCGAGCAGTACTTC. It translates to CATSRQGGEQYF.

This rearrangement joins TRBV5-1 to TRBJ1-2; D is unresolved. The germline gives CDR1 SGHRS, CDR2 YFSETQ. Trimming removed 0 bases at V and 7 bases at J, with 4 bases between. The CDR3 sequence is 11 residues long. As DNA, the CDR3 is TGCGCCAGCAGCTTGGGGGTTGGCTACACCTTC. Protein sequence: CASSLGVGYTF.

V is TRBV7-2 and J is TRBJ2-3; 8 nucleotides align to TRBD2. Trimming took 3 bases from V and 3 from J; bases not matched to a gene: 8. The CDR3 runs to 16 residues. Germline V gives CDR1 SGHTA, CDR2 FQGNSA. CDR3 sequence reads: CASSFVSGTGTDTQYF. Here the CDR3 DNA reads TGTGCCAGCAGCTTCGTTAGCGGGACTGGGACAGATACGCAGTATTTT.

The chain couples TRBV5-1 to TRBJ2-3, with 7 bases fitting TRBD1. The V gene end was trimmed by 3 bases and the J gene end by 2 bases; junction bases not matched to a gene: 12. Germline V gene sequence: CDR1 SGHRS, CDR2 YFSETQ. The CDR3 totals 17 residues. The CDR3: CASSWGATGRITDTQYF. In DNA, the CDR3 is TGCGCCAGCAGCTGGGGAGCGACAGGGAGAATCACAGATACGCAGTATTTT.

The V call is TRBV10-3, the J call TRBJ2-2; TRBD1 is a possible D gene (6 bases). The CDR3 has 16 residues. Trimming took off 0 bases at V and 7 bases at J, with 15 bases between the two ends. Germline V gene sequence: CDR1 ENHRY, CDR2 SYGVKD. Here the CDR3 DNA reads TGTGCCATCAGTGAGTCTGGGGGCCCAACAGGCGGGGAGCTGTTTTTT. As protein: CAISESGGPTGGELFF.

Worth noting for this clone: At one end the junction does not follow the germline gene, possibly because of a read error. This chain links TRBV7-7 with TRBJ2-7; the match to TRBD1 covers 8 bases. Per germline, CDR1 SSHAT and CDR2 FNYEAQ (reference sequence). The CDR3 totals 14 residues. As DNA, the CDR3 is TGTGCTAGCAGCTTAGATCCAGGGGGCAAGGAGCAGTACTTC. Translation: CASSLDPGGKEQYF.

The chain couples TRBV10-2 to TRBJ2-7; the D is unclear. Looked up from germline, CDR1 is WSHSY and CDR2 is SAAADI. The ends were cut back, 3 bases at V and 4 bases at J, with 7 bases in the middle. This CDR3 spans 12 amino acids. CDR3 sequence (DNA): TGCGCCAGCAGTGAACAGACTTACGAGCAGTACTTC. Amino acid sequence: CASSEQTYEQYF.

The chain has TRBV6-1 and TRBJ1-2, with 7 positions matching TRBD1. V lost 7 bases to trimming and J lost 2 bases; unmatched junction nucleotides: 1. Germline-derived CDR1 and CDR2 are MNHNS and SASEGT. This CDR3 is built from 12 residues. The CDR3 DNA reads TGTGCCAGCACCAGGGGGAACTATGGCTACACCTTC. Translation: CASTRGNYGYTF.

Comments on this clone: Other DNA variants within this sample encode the same CDR3. The genes are TRBV5-1 and TRBJ2-5; possible D gene TRBD2, 5 bases. Germline V gene lookup returns CDR1 SGHRS and CDR2 YFSETQ. The CDR3 spans 11 residues. V dropped 7 bases and J dropped 5 bases, with 9 bases sitting between them. The CDR3 here is CASSPGETQYF. The CDR3 DNA follows: TGCGCCAGCTCACCGGGGGAGACCCAGTACTTC.

The CDR3 reads CARSLAGVHRNTIYF. The CDR3 DNA reads TGTGCCAGAAGCTTGGCAGGGGTTCACAGGAACACCATATATTTT. J is TRBJ1-3 and V is TRBV5-3, with a tentative D call TRBD1 (6 bases). TRBV5-3 is an ORF, and what it does is uncertain. V lost 0 bases to trimming and J lost 7 bases, with 14 bases between them. CDR3 length equals 15 residues.

The V call is TRBV9, the J call TRBJ1-2; TRBD1 agrees at 7 bases. The CDR3 has 13 residues. The junction had 4 bases not matched to a gene; V was cut back by 0 bases and J by 8 bases. Germline V gene sequence: CDR1 SGDLS, CDR2 YYNGEE. CDR3 sequence reads: CASSVGQGGGYTF. DNA of the CDR3: TGTGCCAGCAGCGTAGGACAGGGCGGGGGCTACACCTTC.